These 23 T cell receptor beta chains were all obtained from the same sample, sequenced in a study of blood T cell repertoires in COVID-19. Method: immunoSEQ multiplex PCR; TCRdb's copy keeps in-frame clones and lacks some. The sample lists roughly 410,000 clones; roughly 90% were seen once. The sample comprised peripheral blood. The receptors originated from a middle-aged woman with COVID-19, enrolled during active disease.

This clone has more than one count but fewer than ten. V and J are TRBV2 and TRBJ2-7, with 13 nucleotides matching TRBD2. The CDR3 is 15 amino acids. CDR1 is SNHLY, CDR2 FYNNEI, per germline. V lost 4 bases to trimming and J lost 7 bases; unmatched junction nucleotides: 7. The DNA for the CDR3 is TGTGCCAGCAGTGGGACTAGCGGGGGTTCCAGGGAGCAGTACTTC. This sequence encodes CASSGTSGGSREQYF. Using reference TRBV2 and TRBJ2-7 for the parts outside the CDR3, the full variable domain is EPEVTQTPSHQVTQMGQEVILRCVPISNHLYFYWYRQILGQKVEFLVSFYNNEISEKSEIFDDQFSVERPDGSNFTLKIRSTKLEDSAMYFCASSGTSGGSREQYFGPGTRLTVT.

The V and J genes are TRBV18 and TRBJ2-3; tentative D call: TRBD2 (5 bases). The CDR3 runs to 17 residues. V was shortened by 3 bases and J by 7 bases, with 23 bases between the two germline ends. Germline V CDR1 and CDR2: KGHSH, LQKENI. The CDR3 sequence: CASSPQTTSGRLNTQYF. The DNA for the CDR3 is TGTGCCAGCTCACCCCAAACCACAAGCGGACGTCTCAATACGCAGTATTTT. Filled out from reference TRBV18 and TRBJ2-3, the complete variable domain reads NAGVMQNPRHLVRRRGQEARLRCSPMKGHSHVYWYRQLPEEGLKFMVYLQKENIIDESGMPKERFSAEFPKEGPSILRIQQVVRGDSAAYFCASSPQTTSGRLNTQYFGPGTRLTVL.

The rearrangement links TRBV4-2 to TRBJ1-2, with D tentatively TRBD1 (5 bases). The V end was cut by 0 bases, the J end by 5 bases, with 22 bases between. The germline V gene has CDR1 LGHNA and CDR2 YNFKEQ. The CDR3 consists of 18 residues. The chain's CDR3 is CASSQDQGEIRGTYGYTF. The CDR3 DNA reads TGTGCCAGCAGCCAAGATCAGGGTGAAATAAGGGGCACATATGGCTACACCTTC.

The CDR3 reads CASRDRGTGYGYTF. The CDR3 region has the DNA TGTGCCAGTCGGGACAGGGGAACAGGCTATGGCTACACCTTC. This chain links TRBV2 with TRBJ1-2; 10 positions agree with TRBD1. V was clipped by 9 bases and J by 4 bases; unmatched bases: 8. The CDR3 length is 14 residues. Germline V gene sequence: CDR1 SNHLY, CDR2 FYNNEI.

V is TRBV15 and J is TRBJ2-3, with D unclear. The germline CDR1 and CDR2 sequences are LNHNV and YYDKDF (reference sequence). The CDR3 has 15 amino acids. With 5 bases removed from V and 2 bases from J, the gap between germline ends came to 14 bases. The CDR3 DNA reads TGTGCCACCAGCGAGGCCACACACTCCACAGATACGCAGTATTTT. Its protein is CATSEATHSTDTQYF.

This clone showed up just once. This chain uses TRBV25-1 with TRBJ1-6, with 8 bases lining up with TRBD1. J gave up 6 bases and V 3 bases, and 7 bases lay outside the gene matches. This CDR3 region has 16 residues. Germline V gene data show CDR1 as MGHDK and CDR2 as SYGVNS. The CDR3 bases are TGTGCCAGCAGTGATCCAGGACAGGGCGGTAATTCACCCCTCCACTTT. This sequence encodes CASSDPGQGGNSPLHF.

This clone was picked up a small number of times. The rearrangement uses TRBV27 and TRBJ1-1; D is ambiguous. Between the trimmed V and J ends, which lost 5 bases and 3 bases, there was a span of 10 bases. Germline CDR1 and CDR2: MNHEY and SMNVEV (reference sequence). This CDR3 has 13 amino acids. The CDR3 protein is CASSPPGYTEAFF. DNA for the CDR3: TGTGCCAGCAGTCCGCCTGGCTACACTGAAGCTTTCTTT.

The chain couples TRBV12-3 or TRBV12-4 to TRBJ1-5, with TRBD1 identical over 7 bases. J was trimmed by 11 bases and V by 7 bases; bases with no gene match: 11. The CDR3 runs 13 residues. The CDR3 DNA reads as TGTGCCAGCACCCGACAGGGTCGTGAGGCCCAGCATTTT. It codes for CASTRQGREAQHF.

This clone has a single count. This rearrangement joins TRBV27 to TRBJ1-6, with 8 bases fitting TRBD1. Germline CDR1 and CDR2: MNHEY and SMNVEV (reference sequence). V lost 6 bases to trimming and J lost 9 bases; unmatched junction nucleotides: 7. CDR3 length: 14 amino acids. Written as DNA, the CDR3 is TGTGCCAGCAGACCGGGACAGGAGATTTCACCCCTCCACTTT. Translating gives CASRPGQEISPLHF.

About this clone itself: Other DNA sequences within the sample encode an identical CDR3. The CDR3 bases are TGTGCCACCAGTGATTCACGGGGATCTGGAAACACCATATATTTT. This sequence encodes CATSDSRGSGNTIYF. The V call is TRBV24-1, the J call TRBJ1-3; D not resolved. The V gene lost 2 bases and the J gene lost 1 base, with 8 bases spanning the gap. This CDR3 region has 15 residues. CDR1 and CDR2 (germline): KGHDR, SFDVKD.

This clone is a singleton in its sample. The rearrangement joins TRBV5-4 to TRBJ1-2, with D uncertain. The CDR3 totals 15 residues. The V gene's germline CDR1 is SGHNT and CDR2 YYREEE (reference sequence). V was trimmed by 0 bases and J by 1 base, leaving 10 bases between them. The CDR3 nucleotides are TGTGCCAGCAGCTTGGATATTAGTAGTAACTATGGCTACACCTTC. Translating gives CASSLDISSNYGYTF.

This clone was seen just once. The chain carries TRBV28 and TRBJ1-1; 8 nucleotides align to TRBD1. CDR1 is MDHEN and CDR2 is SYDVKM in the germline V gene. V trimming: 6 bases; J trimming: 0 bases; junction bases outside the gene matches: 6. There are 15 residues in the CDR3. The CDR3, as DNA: TGTGCCAGCAGCGGGGCGGACAGGGTGAACACTGAAGCTTTCTTT. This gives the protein CASSGADRVNTEAFF. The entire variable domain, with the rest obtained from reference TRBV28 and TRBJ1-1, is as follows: DVKVTQSSRYLVKRTGEKVFLECVQDMDHENMFWYRQDPGLGLRLIYFSYDVKMKEKGDIPEGYSVSREKKERFSLILESASTNQTSMYLCASSGADRVNTEAFFGQGTRLTVV.

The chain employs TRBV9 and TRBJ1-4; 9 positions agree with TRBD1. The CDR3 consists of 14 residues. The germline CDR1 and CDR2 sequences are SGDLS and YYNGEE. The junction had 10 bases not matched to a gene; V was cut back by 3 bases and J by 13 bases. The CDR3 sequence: CASSENPGQGILFF. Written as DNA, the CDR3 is TGTGCCAGCAGCGAAAACCCGGGACAGGGAATACTGTTTTTT.

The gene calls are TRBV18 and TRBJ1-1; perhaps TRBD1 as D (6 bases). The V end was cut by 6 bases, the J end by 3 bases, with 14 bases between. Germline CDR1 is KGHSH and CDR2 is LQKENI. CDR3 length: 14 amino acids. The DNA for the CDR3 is TGTGCCAGCTCTAAGTCTTCAGGGGACACTGAAGCTTTCTTT. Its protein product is CASSKSSGDTEAFF.

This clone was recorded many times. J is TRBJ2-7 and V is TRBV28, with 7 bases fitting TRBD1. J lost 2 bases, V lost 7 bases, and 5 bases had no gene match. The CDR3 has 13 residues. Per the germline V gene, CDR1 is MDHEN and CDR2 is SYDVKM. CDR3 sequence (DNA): TGTGCCAGCATCGGGACAGTAACCTACGAGCAGTACTTC. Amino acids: CASIGTVTYEQYF.

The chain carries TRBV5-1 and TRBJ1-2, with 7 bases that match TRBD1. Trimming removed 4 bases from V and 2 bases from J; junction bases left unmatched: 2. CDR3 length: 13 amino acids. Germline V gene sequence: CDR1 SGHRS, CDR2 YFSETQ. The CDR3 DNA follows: TGCGCCAGCAGCCGACAGGGAAACTATGGCTACACCTTC. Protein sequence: CASSRQGNYGYTF. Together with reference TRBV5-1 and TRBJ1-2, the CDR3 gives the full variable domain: KAGVTQTPRYLIKTRGQQVTLSCSPISGHRSVSWYQQTPGQGLQFLFEYFSETQRNKGNFPGRFSGRQFSNSRSEMNVSTLELGDSALYLCASSRQGNYGYTFGSGTRLTVV.

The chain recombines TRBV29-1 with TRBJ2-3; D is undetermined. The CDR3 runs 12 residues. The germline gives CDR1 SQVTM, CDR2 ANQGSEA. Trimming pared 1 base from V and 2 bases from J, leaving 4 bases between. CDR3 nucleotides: TGCAGCGTTGAAGGAGACACAGATACGCAGTATTTT. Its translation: CSVEGDTDTQYF.

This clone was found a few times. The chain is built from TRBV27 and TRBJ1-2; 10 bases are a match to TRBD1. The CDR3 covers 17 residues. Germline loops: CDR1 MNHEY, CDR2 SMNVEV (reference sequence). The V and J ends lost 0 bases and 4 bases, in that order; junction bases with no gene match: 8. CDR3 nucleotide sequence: TGTGCCAGCAGTTTATCGATAGGGGGGACAGGGGTCTATGGCTACACCTTC. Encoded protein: CASSLSIGGTGVYGYTF.

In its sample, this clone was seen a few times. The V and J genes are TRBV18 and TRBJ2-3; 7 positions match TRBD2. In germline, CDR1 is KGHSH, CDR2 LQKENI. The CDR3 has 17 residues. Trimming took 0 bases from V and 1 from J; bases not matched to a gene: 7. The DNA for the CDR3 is TGTGCCAGCTCACCACCGACCGGGGGGAGACGCACAGATACGCAGTATTTT. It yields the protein CASSPPTGGRRTDTQYF.

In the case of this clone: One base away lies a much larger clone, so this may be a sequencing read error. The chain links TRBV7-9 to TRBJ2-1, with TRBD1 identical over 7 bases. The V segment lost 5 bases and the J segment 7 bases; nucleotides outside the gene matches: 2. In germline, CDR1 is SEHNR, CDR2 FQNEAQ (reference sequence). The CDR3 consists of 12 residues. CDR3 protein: CASSTQGNEQFF. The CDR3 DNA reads TGTGCCAGCAGCACACAGGGGAATGAGCAGTTCTTC.

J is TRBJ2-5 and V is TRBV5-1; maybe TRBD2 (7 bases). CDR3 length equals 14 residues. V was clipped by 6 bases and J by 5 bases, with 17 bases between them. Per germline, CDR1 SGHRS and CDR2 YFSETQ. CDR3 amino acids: CASTVSGGGETQYF. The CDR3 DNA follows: TGCGCCAGCACGGTTTCGGGGGGCGGGGAGACCCAGTACTTC.

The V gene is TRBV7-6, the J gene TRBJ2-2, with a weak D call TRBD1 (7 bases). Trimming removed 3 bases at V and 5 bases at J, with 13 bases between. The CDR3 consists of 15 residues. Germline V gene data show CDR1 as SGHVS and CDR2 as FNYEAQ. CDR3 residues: CASSFRQGGTGELFF. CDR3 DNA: TGTGCCAGCAGCTTTCGGCAGGGGGGTACCGGGGAGCTGTTTTTT.

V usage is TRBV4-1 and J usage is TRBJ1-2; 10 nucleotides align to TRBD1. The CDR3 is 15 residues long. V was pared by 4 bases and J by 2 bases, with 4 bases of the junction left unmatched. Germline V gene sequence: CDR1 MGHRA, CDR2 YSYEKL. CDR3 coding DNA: TGCGCCAGCAGCCCGGCGGGACAGGGGAACTATGGCTACACCTTC. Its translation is CASSPAGQGNYGYTF.